This section outlines one T cell receptor beta chain sequence together with its context. These data come from a study of blood T cell repertoires in COVID-19. Study as a whole: Acute-phase and convalescent COVID-19 samples originated in the United States, Italy and Spain. The analysed material was cDNA or gDNA that came from T cells, B-cell-depleted T cells, or PBMCs.

The germline CDR1 and CDR2 sequences are MGHDK and SYGVNS. Deletions cut 5 bases from V and 4 bases from J, with 11 bases between. This CDR3 comprises 13 residues. Per the study methods: Amplification from reference gene primers served as the basis for estimated nucleated cell counts. Clones were read by immunoSEQ multiplex PCR, and TCRdb kept only the in-frame ones, dropping some. The DNA gave D and trimming, while V, J and clone size come from that table. The sample lists about 260,000 clones; over 80% were seen once. This sequence joins TRBV25-1 and TRBJ1-1; TRBD1 might be the D (5 bases). Sequenced: peripheral blood. The sequence derives from a woman in her 40s who had recovered from COVID-19. The CDR3 sequence is CASSWGGGTEAFF. The CDR3 region has the DNA TGTGCCAGCAGTTGGGGGGGAGGCACTGAAGCTTTCTTT. The whole variable domain, filled in from reference TRBV25-1 and TRBJ1-1, reads EADIYQTPRYLVIGTGKKITLECSQTMGHDKMYWYQQDPGMELHLIHYSYGVNSTEKGDLSSESTVSRIRTEHFPLTLESARPSHTSQYLCASSWGGGTEAFFGQGTRLTVV.